Each of the 10 T cell receptor beta chains below was sequenced from the same sample in a study of cytomegalovirus exposure and HLA in healthy donors. Primers: 60 Vbeta forward and 13 Jbeta reverse. Method: immunoSEQ multiplex PCR; TCRdb's copy keeps in-frame clones and lacks some. Of approximately 150,000 clones listed, under 90% are singletons. Sequenced: PBMCs. These receptors all come from a man younger than 30 in good health and CMV-seronegative.

CDR3 amino acids: CASKKGAGSPLHF. The CDR3 coding sequence is TGTGCCAGCAAAAAGGGGGCCGGTTCACCCCTCCACTTT. V is TRBV7-2 and J is TRBJ1-6; 7 nucleotides line up with TRBD1. After removal of 7 bases from V and 9 bases from J, the junction contained 6 bases not matched to a gene. From germline, CDR1 is SGHTA and CDR2 FQGNSA. The CDR3 has 13 amino acids.

V usage is TRBV28 and J usage is TRBJ1-1; D is undetermined. The V end lost 2 bases, the J end lost 3 bases, and 13 bases lay between the germline ends. CDR1 MDHEN and CDR2 SYDVKM come from the germline V gene. The CDR3 has 15 residues. The CDR3 spells CASSLPTGLDTEAFF. CDR3 coding DNA: TGTGCCAGCAGTTTACCTACGGGGTTGGACACTGAAGCTTTCTTT.

This rearrangement joins TRBV18 to TRBJ1-2; D is uncertain. The CDR3 runs to 13 residues. V was clipped by 0 bases and J by 4 bases, with 6 bases between them. CDR1 KGHSH and CDR2 LQKENI come from the germline V gene. CDR3 coding DNA: TGTGCCAGCTCACCACCGTCTCCCTATGGCTACACCTTC. Translating gives CASSPPSPYGYTF.

V is TRBV13 and J is TRBJ2-1; a weak D match, TRBD1 (6 bases). CDR1 and CDR2 from the germline V gene are PRHDT and FYEKMQ (reference sequence). V lost 0 bases, J lost 15 bases, and 15 bases lay in between. The CDR3 has 13 residues. CDR3 nucleotides: TGTGCCAGCAGCTTAGGCAGGGGCGCGGTCTGGTTCTTC. Its protein is CASSLGRGAVWFF.

J is TRBJ2-7 and V is TRBV6-5, with 9 bases identical to TRBD2. J was trimmed by 1 base and V by 8 bases; bases with no gene match: 6. CDR3 length: 14 residues. Germline-derived CDR1 and CDR2 are MNHEY and SVGAGI. The chain's CDR3 is CASSAGGPSYEQYF. CDR3 DNA sequence: TGTGCCAGCTCAGCGGGGGGACCATCCTACGAGCAGTACTTC.

The CDR3 DNA reads as TGTGCCAGCAGTCCCGGGACAGGGGGCTACAATGAGCAGTTCTTC. Protein: CASSPGTGGYNEQFF. The rearrangement uses TRBV6-5 and TRBJ2-1; 11 bases are a match to TRBD1. The V and J ends lost 5 bases and 3 bases, in that order; junction bases with no gene match: 3. This CDR3 is 15 amino acids long. CDR1 is MNHEY and CDR2 is SVGAGI in the germline V gene.

This clone appeared a single time. The CDR3 here is CASSPGAVYEQYF. The CDR3 DNA reads as TGTGCCAGCAGCCCAGGAGCGGTCTACGAGCAGTACTTC. The chain couples TRBV7-9 to TRBJ2-7, with D maybe TRBD2 (5 bases). This CDR3 region has 13 residues. Germline V CDR1 and CDR2: SEHNR, FQNEAQ (reference sequence). Trimming cost V 5 bases and J 3 bases, with 11 bases left between them.

V and J are TRBV5-6 and TRBJ2-1; 8 positions agree with TRBD1. The ends lost 3 bases at V and 0 bases at J; junction bases unmatched: 5. Germline lookup yields CDR1 SGHDT and CDR2 YYEEEE. This CDR3 spans 16 amino acids. CDR3 bases: TGTGCCAGCAGCTCGACCGGACAGGGCTCCTACAATGAGCAGTTCTTC. As protein: CASSSTGQGSYNEQFF. The full variable domain, its missing parts supplied by reference TRBV5-6 and TRBJ2-1, is DAGVTQSPTHLIKTRGQQVTLRCSPKSGHDTVSWYQQALGQGPQFIFQYYEEEERQRGNFPDRFSGHQFPNYSSELNVNALLLGDSALYLCASSSTGQGSYNEQFFGPGTRLTVL.

The chain joins TRBV6-5 to TRBJ2-3, with 9 bases identical to TRBD2. Per the germline V gene, CDR1 is MNHEY and CDR2 is SVGAGI. This CDR3 is 15 amino acids long. Germline trimming cut 7 bases from V and 4 bases from J; bases unmatched to any gene: 9. For the CDR3, the DNA is TGTGCCAGCACCACTTACGCGGGAGGGCCAGATACGCAGTATTTT. Its protein is CASTTYAGGPDTQYF.

This clone was counted only a few times. V is TRBV5-1 and J is TRBJ2-6; D ambiguous. V was pared by 6 bases and J by 0 bases, with 7 bases between. CDR1 and CDR2 from the germline V gene are SGHRS and YFSETQ. CDR3 size: 14 residues. CDR3 sequence: CASKQSSGANVLTF. CDR3 nucleotide sequence: TGCGCCAGCAAACAGTCCTCTGGGGCCAACGTCCTGACTTTC.